These 14 T cell receptor beta chains came from one sample sequenced in a study of cytotoxic CD8 clonotypes in ibrutinib-treated CLL. Some clones are missing from TCRdb's copy, which holds only in-frame ones; the method was immunoSEQ multiplex PCR. This table holds approximately 74,000 clones, 65% to 85% found once. This specimen consisted of PBMCs, obtained at disease progression, from a patient treated with ibrutinib. These receptors all stem from a human donor with chronic lymphocytic leukemia.

This rearrangement joins TRBV5-6 to TRBJ1-4; weak D call: TRBD1 (5 bases). Germline-derived CDR1 and CDR2 are SGHDT and YYEEEE. Trimming pared 0 bases from V and 6 bases from J, leaving 12 bases between. The CDR3 spans 15 residues. CDR3 loop: CASSLGVSRDEKLFF. The CDR3 nucleotides read TGTGCCAGCAGCTTGGGGGTCAGCAGGGATGAAAAACTGTTTTTT. The whole variable domain, remainder taken from reference TRBV5-6 and TRBJ1-4, is DAGVTQSPTHLIKTRGQQVTLRCSPKSGHDTVSWYQQALGQGPQFIFQYYEEEERQRGNFPDRFSGHQFPNYSSELNVNALLLGDSALYLCASSLGVSRDEKLFFGSGTQLSVL.

The V call is TRBV2, the J call TRBJ2-2; maybe TRBD2 (5 bases). The CDR3 length is 12 residues. Trimming pared 1 base from V and 8 bases from J, leaving 5 bases between. CDR1 is SNHLY, CDR2 FYNNEI, per germline. The CDR3 here is CASSEGGGELFF. The CDR3, as DNA: TGTGCCAGCAGTGAAGGCGGGGGGGAGCTGTTTTTT.

The chain links TRBV13 to TRBJ1-1; TRBD1 is a possible D gene (5 bases). This CDR3 has 14 residues. Trimming removed 5 bases at V and 4 bases at J, with 14 bases between. The germline gives CDR1 PRHDT, CDR2 FYEKMQ (reference sequence). The CDR3 sequence is CASSLRGVGTEAFF. The DNA for the CDR3 is TGTGCCAGCAGCCTTAGAGGGGTGGGCACTGAAGCTTTCTTT.

The chain couples TRBV7-9 to TRBJ1-1; a weak D match, TRBD1 (5 bases). V was cut by 2 bases and J by 0 bases, with 7 bases left in between. Germline CDR1 and CDR2: SEHNR and FQNEAQ (reference sequence). CDR3 length: 14 residues. CDR3 amino acids: CASSLMTVNTEAFF. The CDR3 DNA reads TGTGCCAGCAGCTTAATGACAGTGAACACTGAAGCTTTCTTT. Together with reference TRBV7-9 and TRBJ1-1, the CDR3 gives the full variable domain: DTGVSQNPRHKITKRGQNVTFRCDPISEHNRLYWYRQTLGQGPEFLTYFQNEAQLEKSRLLSDRFSAERPKGSFSTLEIQRTEQGDSAMYLCASSLMTVNTEAFFGQGTRLTVV.

The chain recombines TRBV13 with TRBJ2-3, with TRBD1 as a possible D gene (6 bases). Germline lookup yields CDR1 PRHDT and CDR2 FYEKMQ (reference sequence). Trimming stripped 2 bases from V and 5 bases from J, with 14 bases between. This CDR3 contains 15 residues. As DNA, the CDR3 is TGTGCCAGCAGCTTATCACAGGGAAAGGGAGATACGCAGTATTTT. It codes for CASSLSQGKGDTQYF.

V and J are TRBV27 and TRBJ2-7, with D perhaps given as TRBD1 or TRBD2 (5 bases each). The CDR3 runs to 12 residues. V lost 8 bases and J lost 4, with 12 bases in between. The germline V gene encodes CDR1 MNHEY and CDR2 SMNVEV (reference sequence). CDR3 DNA sequence: TGTGCCAGCGGGGGACGGCGGTACGAGCAGTACTTC. This encodes CASGGRRYEQYF.

V usage is TRBV28 and J usage is TRBJ1-5; TRBD1 is a possible D gene (5 bases). In germline, CDR1 is MDHEN, CDR2 SYDVKM. CDR3 length: 14 residues. V was clipped by 3 bases and J by 5 bases, with 11 bases between them. The CDR3 DNA reads TGTGCCAGCAGTTTGGGCCGAGGGGATCAGCCCCAGCATTTT. Translating it yields CASSLGRGDQPQHF.

This chain's CDR3 is CSGGTGGNAGYTF. The CDR3 nucleotides read TGCAGCGGAGGGACAGGGGGTAATGCTGGCTACACCTTC. The V gene is TRBV29-1, the J gene TRBJ1-2, with 11 bases aligning to TRBD1. Germline V lookup: CDR1 SQVTM, CDR2 ANQGSEA. V lost 7 bases to trimming and J lost 7 bases; unmatched junction nucleotides: 8. CDR3 size: 13 residues. Drawing the rest from reference TRBV29-1 and TRBJ1-2, the complete variable domain is SAVISQKPSRDICQRGTSLTIQCQVDSQVTMMFWYRQQPGQSLTLIATANQGSEATYESGFVIDKFPISRPNLTFSTLTVSNMSPEDSSIYLCSGGTGGNAGYTFGSGTRLTVV.

The V call is TRBV30, the J call TRBJ1-2, with 9 bases lining up with TRBD1. CDR1 GTSNPN and CDR2 SVGIG come from the germline V gene (reference sequence). V was pared by 4 bases and J by 2 bases, with 2 bases of the junction left unmatched. This CDR3 is 13 amino acids long. The CDR3 protein is CAWIGQGNYGYTF. In DNA form, the CDR3 reads TGTGCCTGGATTGGACAGGGGAACTATGGCTACACCTTC.

The chain couples TRBV18 to TRBJ2-7; tentatively, D is TRBD2 (7 bases). Trimming took 3 bases from V and 6 from J, leaving 12 bases between them. The CDR3 is 13 residues long. Germline CDR1 is KGHSH and CDR2 is LQKENI. The CDR3 DNA reads as TGTGCCAGCTCACCGTACGCGGGGGCCGAGCAGTACTTC. This translates into CASSPYAGAEQYF.

V and J are TRBV2 and TRBJ2-5; 10 bases are a match to TRBD2. CDR1 is SNHLY and CDR2 is FYNNEI in the germline V gene. V lost 7 bases and J lost 8; bases outside the gene matches: 7. This CDR3 is 13 amino acids long. CDR3 residues: CASNLAGVGTQYF. Here the CDR3 DNA reads TGTGCCAGCAATCTAGCGGGGGTGGGAACCCAGTACTTC.

The chain combines TRBV6-5 with TRBJ1-3; 7 nucleotides match TRBD1. Germline lookup yields CDR1 MNHEY and CDR2 SVGAGI. The CDR3 is 15 amino acids. V shed 4 bases, J shed 3 bases, and the junction held 6 bases outside the gene matches. In DNA form, the CDR3 reads TGTGCCAGCAGTTCCAACAGGGGTAGTGGAAACACCATATATTTT. It encodes CASSSNRGSGNTIYF.

The chain is built from TRBV2 and TRBJ1-2, with 8 bases that match TRBD1. Germline V gene data show CDR1 as SNHLY and CDR2 as FYNNEI. V lost 6 bases and J lost 7; bases outside the gene matches: 7. This CDR3 spans 13 amino acids. CDR3 in DNA: TGTGCCAGCAGCTTGACAGGGGAGACTGGCTACACCTTC. Translated, it gives CASSLTGETGYTF.

The J gene is TRBJ1-5, the V gene TRBV2; D is unresolved. Trimming stripped 6 bases from V and 0 bases from J, with 12 bases between. CDR3 length equals 15 residues. The germline CDR1 and CDR2 sequences are SNHLY and FYNNEI. The CDR3 DNA is TGTGCCAGCAGGTCTGGGTCCTATAGCAATCAGCCCCAGCATTTT. Translated: CASRSGSYSNQPQHF.